The 8 T cell receptor beta chains listed next were all sequenced from one sample in a study of shared clonotypes between healthy human individuals. TCRdb's copy holds only in-frame clones and misses some; the assay was immunoSEQ multiplex PCR. The sample holds 850,000 to 1,200,000 clones, about 75% seen once. Sequenced material: memory CD4+ T cells sorted from blood. Subset described: CD45RA-negative fraction. The origin of the receptors is a man between 18 and 29 years old in good health.

The sample holds one count of this clone. The sample contains more than one DNA sequence encoding this CDR3. V gene TRBV4-3 combines with J gene TRBJ2-1; no clear D. Germline CDR1 LGHNA, CDR2 YSLEER. CDR3 length: 17 amino acids. V lost 0 bases and J lost 0, with 12 bases in between. The CDR3 DNA is TGCGCCAGCAGCCAAGATCTCGGCAGGAGCTCCTACAATGAGCAGTTCTTC. Amino acids: CASSQDLGRSSYNEQFF.

The chain has TRBV5-1 and TRBJ2-5; the D gene is possibly TRBD1 (5 bases). The CDR3 totals 13 residues. Per the germline V gene, CDR1 is SGHRS and CDR2 is YFSETQ. Trimming took 3 bases from V and 5 from J, leaving 11 bases between them. The CDR3 loop is CASSSSGMETQYF. CDR3 bases: TGCGCCAGCAGCTCCTCAGGGATGGAGACCCAGTACTTC.

In its sample, this clone was seen a few times. Other DNA sequences in this sample translate to the same CDR3. V gene TRBV18 combines with J gene TRBJ1-5, with D uncertain. In germline, CDR1 is KGHSH, CDR2 LQKENI. This CDR3 has 13 amino acids. V was shortened by 4 bases and J by 6 bases, with 10 bases between the two germline ends. The CDR3 DNA is TGTGCCAGCTCACAGGGTTTAGGTCAGCCCCAGCATTTT. Its protein product is CASSQGLGQPQHF. The full variable domain, with the rest looked up from reference TRBV18 and TRBJ1-5, is NAGVMQNPRHLVRRRGQEARLRCSPMKGHSHVYWYRQLPEEGLKFMVYLQKENIIDESGMPKERFSAEFPKEGPSILRIQQVVRGDSAAYFCASSQGLGQPQHFGDGTRLSIL.

This clone came up a few times. The chain carries TRBV7-2 and TRBJ1-1; D gene ambiguous. The CDR3 covers 12 residues. V dropped 6 bases and J dropped 8 bases, with 13 bases sitting between them. The germline gives CDR1 SGHTA, CDR2 FQGNSA. The CDR3 DNA follows: TGTGCCAGCAGTCTTAGTATAGGGGAAGCTTTCTTT. It codes for CASSLSIGEAFF. The variable domain in full, with the rest retrieved from reference TRBV7-2 and TRBJ1-1, is GAGVSQSPSNKVTEKGKDVELRCDPISGHTALYWYRQSLGQGLEFLIYFQGNSAPDKSGLPSDRFSAERTGGSVSTLTIQRTQQEDSAVYLCASSLSIGEAFFGQGTRLTVV.

Worth noting for this clone: Distinct nucleotide sequences in the sample also encode this CDR3. This CDR3 reads CASSFGLSSYNSPLHF. CDR3 in DNA: TGTGCCAGCAGCTTTGGGCTAAGCTCCTATAATTCACCCCTCCACTTT. The chain has TRBV11-2 and TRBJ1-6; D not resolved. Germline assignment: CDR1 SGHAT and CDR2 FQNNGV. Trimming removed 3 bases from V and 0 bases from J, with 9 bases in between. The CDR3 is 16 amino acids. The full variable domain, with the rest looked up from reference TRBV11-2 and TRBJ1-6, is EAGVAQSPRYKIIEKRQSVAFWCNPISGHATLYWYQQILGQGPKLLIQFQNNGVVDDSQLPKDRFSAERLKGVDSTLKIQPAKLEDSAVYLCASSFGLSSYNSPLHFGNGTRLTVT.

This clone was counted a few times. The chain joins TRBV6-4 to TRBJ2-7; the D gene is possibly TRBD2 (6 bases). CDR1 and CDR2 from the germline V gene are MRHNA and SNTAGT. The CDR3 covers 14 residues. Trimming removed 8 bases from V and 6 bases from J, with 20 bases in between. CDR3 amino acids: CASPYDGGWREQYF. The CDR3 region has the DNA TGTGCCAGCCCTTATGACGGGGGTTGGCGCGAGCAGTACTTC.

The CDR3 sequence is CASSPQEGGYTEAFF. The CDR3 DNA reads TGTGCCAGCTCACCCCAAGAGGGGGGGTACACTGAAGCTTTCTTT. The chain links TRBV18 to TRBJ1-1, with a possible D match to TRBD1 (6 bases). V was shortened by 3 bases and J by 3 bases, with 14 bases between the two germline ends. The CDR3 runs 15 residues. CDR1 and CDR2 (germline): KGHSH, LQKENI.

The chain carries TRBV6-1 and TRBJ1-6; TRBD1 is a possible D gene (5 bases). Germline V gene lookup returns CDR1 MNHNS and CDR2 SASEGT. With 3 bases removed from V and 7 bases from J, the gap between germline ends came to 13 bases. CDR3 length equals 15 residues. CDR3 nucleotide sequence: TGTGCCAGCAGTGAGCGGGGGGAAGGGAATTCACCCCTCCACTTT. Amino acids: CASSERGEGNSPLHF.